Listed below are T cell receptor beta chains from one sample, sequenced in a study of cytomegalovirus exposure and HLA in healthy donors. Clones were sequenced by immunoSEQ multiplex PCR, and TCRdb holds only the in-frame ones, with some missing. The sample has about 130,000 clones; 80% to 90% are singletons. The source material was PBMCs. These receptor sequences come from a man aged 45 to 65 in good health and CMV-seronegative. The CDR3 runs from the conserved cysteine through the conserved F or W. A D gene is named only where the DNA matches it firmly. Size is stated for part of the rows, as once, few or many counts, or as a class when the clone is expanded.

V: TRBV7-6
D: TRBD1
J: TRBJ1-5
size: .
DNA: TGTGCCAGCAGCTCCGACGCAGGGGGGTTAAATCAGCCCCAGCATTTT
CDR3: CASSSDAGGLNQPQHF

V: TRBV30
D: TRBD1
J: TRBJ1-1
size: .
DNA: TGTGCCAGGACAGGGTCGAGGAAGAACACTGAAGCTTTCTTT
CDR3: CARTGSRKNTEAFF

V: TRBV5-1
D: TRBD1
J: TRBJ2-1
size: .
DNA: TGCGCCAGCAGCTGGTGGGGGGGCGTCGGGACAGGGGCTGACAATGAGCAGTTCTTC
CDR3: CASSWWGGVGTGADNEQFF

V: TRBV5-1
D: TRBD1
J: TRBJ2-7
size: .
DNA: TGCGCCAGCAGCTTGGATCCGGGACAGGGGGTTGAGCAGTACTTC
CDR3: CASSLDPGQGVEQYF

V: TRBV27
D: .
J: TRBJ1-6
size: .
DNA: TGTGCCAGCACCGCAGGGATGCCATCCTATAATTCACCCCTCCACTTT
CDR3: CASTAGMPSYNSPLHF

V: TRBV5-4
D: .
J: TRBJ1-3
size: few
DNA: TGTGCCAGCAGCAGCACAGGGCTCGGCCTTTCTGGAAACACCATATATTTT
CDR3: CASSSTGLGLSGNTIYF

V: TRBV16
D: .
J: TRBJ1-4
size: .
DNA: TGTGCCAGCAGCCAATCTCGGGTTATTAATGAAAAACTGTTTTTT
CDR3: CASSQSRVINEKLFF

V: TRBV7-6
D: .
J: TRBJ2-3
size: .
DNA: TGTGCCAGCAGCTTCCCAGGGGTTGATACGCAGTATTTT
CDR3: CASSFPGVDTQYF

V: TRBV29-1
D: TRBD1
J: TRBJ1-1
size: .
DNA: TGCAGCGTTCGGGGACAGGCATCAGAAGCTTTCTTT
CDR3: CSVRGQASEAFF

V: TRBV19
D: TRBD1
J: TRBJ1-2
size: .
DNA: TGTGCCAGTAGTATAGGCTGGACAGGGGTTGACTACACCTTC
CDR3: CASSIGWTGVDYTF

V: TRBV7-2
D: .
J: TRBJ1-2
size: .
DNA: TGTGCCAGCAGCTTATCAGGGGTGGATGGCTACACCTTC
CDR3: CASSLSGVDGYTF

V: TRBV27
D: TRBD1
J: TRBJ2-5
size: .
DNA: TGTGCCAGCAGTTTTAGTTTAGGGACAGGGTTTGAGACCCAGTACTTC
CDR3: CASSFSLGTGFETQYF

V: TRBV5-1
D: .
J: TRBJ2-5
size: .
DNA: TGCGCCAGCAGCTTGGCCGAGGCAGGGTCCTGGGAGACCCAGTACTTC
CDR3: CASSLAEAGSWETQYF

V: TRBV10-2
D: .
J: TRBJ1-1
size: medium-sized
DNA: TGCGCCAGCAGTGAGGACTACATGAACACTGAAGCTTTCTTT
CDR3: CASSEDYMNTEAFF

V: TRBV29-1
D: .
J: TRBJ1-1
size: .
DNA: TGCAGCGTCCAAGGGGGGGGCAGTGAAGCTTTCTTT
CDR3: CSVQGGGSEAFF

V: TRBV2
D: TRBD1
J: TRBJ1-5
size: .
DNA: TGTGCCAGCAGCGGGACAGGGTTACAGCCCCAGCATTTT
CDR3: CASSGTGLQPQHF

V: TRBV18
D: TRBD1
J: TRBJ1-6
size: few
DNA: TGTGCCAGCTCACTGGACAGGGGGAATACACCCCTCCACTTT
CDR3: CASSLDRGNTPLHF

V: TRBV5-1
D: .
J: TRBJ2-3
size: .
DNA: TGCGCCAGCAGCGGATCGGGTCTCGGGGGCACAGATACGCAGTATTTT
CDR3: CASSGSGLGGTDTQYF